Below are 8 T cell receptor beta chains sequenced from a single sample in a study of T cells in Graves' hyperthyroidism and ophthalmopathy. Amplification targeted TCR beta CDR3 regions from RNA transcripts. The study used the HTBI primer set for a first-round RT-PCR of the TCR CDR3. MiXCR, applied by TCRdb to the multiplex PCR reads, yields one record per CDR3 protein. The sample has 500,000 to 750,000 distinct CDR3 sequences; 15% to 18% are singletons. Sequences were obtained from blood. All receptors come from a woman aged 25-40 years with Graves' hyperthyroidism.

V is TRBV6-1 and J is TRBJ1-5, with D tentatively TRBD1 (6 bases). The CDR3 has 19 residues. The V gene's germline CDR1 is MNHNS and CDR2 SASEGT. V lost 5 bases, J lost 5 bases, and 28 bases lay in between. CDR3 bases: TGTGCCAGCAGTCACCTGAGGGGACAAGGAGAACATTATTATCAGCCCCAGCATTTT. Translating it yields CASSHLRGQGEHYYQPQHF.

The V gene is TRBV4-1, the J gene TRBJ1-5; 7 positions agree with TRBD1. The CDR3 runs 16 residues. Trimming cost V 0 bases and J 6 bases; bases outside gene matches: 8. CDR1 is MGHRA and CDR2 is YSYEKL in the germline V gene. The CDR3: CASSQEASGGLQPQHF. The CDR3 nucleotides are TGCGCCAGCAGCCAAGAGGCATCAGGGGGGCTTCAGCCCCAGCATTTT.

This clonotype was counted only a few times. The V gene is TRBV6-1, the J gene TRBJ2-1; the D is unclear. This CDR3 has 12 residues. Deletions cut 7 bases from V and 6 bases from J, with 10 bases between. Germline V gene sequence: CDR1 MNHNS, CDR2 SASEGT. The CDR3 reads CASISLANEQFF. The CDR3 DNA sequence: TGTGCCAGCATCTCCTTGGCCAATGAGCAGTTCTTC.

This clonotype showed up just a few times. The chain links TRBV5-1 to TRBJ2-3, with a weak D call TRBD2 (6 bases). Trimming removed 4 bases at V and 5 bases at J, with 17 bases between. The V gene's germline CDR1 is SGHRS and CDR2 YFSETQ. The CDR3 is made up of 15 amino acids. Here the CDR3 reads CASSNPPTSGDTQYF. CDR3 in DNA: TGCGCCAGCAGCAACCCTCCGACTAGTGGAGATACGCAGTATTTT. The whole variable domain, filled in from reference TRBV5-1 and TRBJ2-3, reads KAGVTQTPRYLIKTRGQQVTLSCSPISGHRSVSWYQQTPGQGLQFLFEYFSETQRNKGNFPGRFSGRQFSNSRSEMNVSTLELGDSALYLCASSNPPTSGDTQYFGPGTRLTVL.

This clonotype was recorded many times. This sequence joins TRBV5-1 and TRBJ1-1; a weak D match, TRBD1 (5 bases). With 1 base removed from V and 0 bases from J, the gap between germline ends came to 10 bases. This CDR3 comprises 15 residues. Germline V CDR1 and CDR2: SGHRS, YFSETQ. The CDR3 here is CASSLRGNLNTEAFF. Here the CDR3 DNA reads TGCGCCAGCAGCTTGAGGGGAAACTTGAACACTGAAGCTTTCTTT.

This clonotype came up many times. This chain links TRBV2 with TRBJ2-7, with 9 positions matching TRBD2. In germline, CDR1 is SNHLY, CDR2 FYNNEI. CDR3 length equals 14 residues. After removal of 5 bases from V and 6 bases from J, the junction contained 8 bases not matched to a gene. The CDR3 spells CASSIPGLASEQYF. The CDR3 nucleotides read TGTGCCAGCAGTATACCGGGACTAGCCTCCGAGCAGTACTTC.

The sample holds many counts of this clonotype. This chain links TRBV11-2 with TRBJ2-3; D is ambiguous. Germline CDR1 reads SGHAT; CDR2 reads FQNNGV. The CDR3 covers 15 residues. With 5 bases removed from V and 1 base from J, the gap between germline ends came to 13 bases. CDR3 amino acids: CASSLEPGGTDTQYF. The CDR3 DNA is TGTGCCAGCAGCCTCGAACCGGGTGGCACAGATACGCAGTATTTT.

This clonotype was seen more than once but under ten times. The CDR3 DNA reads TGCAGTGCTAGAGGCCTCAATCTGGGTTACATAGGGCAGTATTTT. Translated: CSARGLNLGYIGQYF. This chain joins TRBV20-1 and TRBJ2-3; no definite D call. From germline, CDR1 is DFQATT and CDR2 SNEGSKA (reference sequence). Trimming took 1 base from V and 11 from J, leaving 22 bases between them. This CDR3 comprises 15 residues.